This T cell receptor beta chain originates from a study of radiotherapy plus CTLA-4 blockade in lung cancer. About this clone itself: Its antigen is not known.

The CDR3 has 17 residues. The trim removed 3 bases at V and 6 bases at J, leaving 11 bases unmatched. Germline V lookup: CDR1 MGHRA, CDR2 YSYEKL. The study's findings and limits: Once radiotherapy plus ipilimumab had been given, TCR clones derived from tumor expanded in blood.

Sequenced by immunoSEQ multiplex PCR; TCRdb stores in-frame clones only, minus some. The sample has roughly 97,000 clones, approximately 74% seen once. In chemo-refractory metastatic non-small-cell lung cancer, patients got ipilimumab CTLA-4 blockade together with focal radiation. The V call is TRBV4-1, the J call TRBJ2-3, with 11 bases lining up with TRBD2. The sequence derives from a human donor with non-small cell lung cancer who had a partial response to radiotherapy plus ipilimumab. Some clones in this sample may be carry-over from other donors' samples. The sequencing used peripheral blood, collected from a patient treated with radiotherapy plus ipilimumab. CDR3 bases: TGCGCCAGCAGCCAGGGGCAGCCGGGACTAGCGGCCGATACGCAGTATTTT. Translating it yields CASSQGQPGLAADTQYF.